Described below is a single TCR beta chain sequence and its context. Its matching antigen is unknown. TCRdb processed the 5' RACE reads anew with MiXCR; each CDR3 protein has one entry. The profile shows 700,000 or so distinct CDR3 sequences, about 9.4% of them singletons. The CDR3 extends over 12 amino acids. The sample originates from a study of identical twins. Findings and limits, study-wide: The study found weaker excess twin sharing in beta out-of-frame sequences. Abundant beta clonotypes from cord blood bore fewer insertions; memory repertoires lacked this pattern.

The sample was also linked to a second study, of yellow fever vaccine responses in identical twins.

The chain is built from TRBV12-2 and TRBJ1-1. TRBV12-2 is assigned pseudogene status. Sequencing was carried out using PBMCs. The sequence was collected from a woman aged 18-29 years in good health. Written as DNA, the CDR3 is TGTGCAAGTCGTTGGCTGAGGGCTGAAGCTTTCTTT. Residues: CASRWLRAEAFF.